Presented here are 8 T cell receptor beta chains from one specimen sequenced in a study of low-dose radiotherapy and immunotherapy resistance in tumors. Time point specified: before trial treatment. Alpha and beta chains were covered, as first-strand cDNA relied on TRAV- and TRBV-specific primers. Amplification, which lasted 15 to 20 PCR cycles, used a constant-region primer and V-primer adapter to amplify TCRs. TCRdb passed the reads through MiXCR, listing each CDR3 protein once. This sample has over 55,000 distinct CDR3 sequences; about a third occur once, and the top ten carry approximately 10%. The sequences come from PBMCs, collected before treatment. All receptors derive from a female donor with ovarian cancer.

This clonotype appeared many times. The V gene is TRBV6-5, the J gene TRBJ1-6; maybe TRBD1 (5 bases). The length of the CDR3 is 13 residues. V lost 6 bases and J 10 bases, leaving 13 bases between the germline ends. From germline, CDR1 is MNHEY and CDR2 SVGAGI. CDR3 loop: CASSPEGSSPLHF. The CDR3 coding sequence is TGTGCCAGCAGCCCTGAGGGGTCCTCACCCCTCCACTTT.

There are a few counts of this clonotype. This sequence joins TRBV6-2 or TRBV6-3 and TRBJ2-2; no definite D call. The CDR3 consists of 13 residues. The V gene lost 0 bases and the J gene lost 7 bases, with 6 bases spanning the gap. The V gene's germline CDR1 is MNHEY and CDR2 SVGEGT. Here the CDR3 reads CASSYSGSGELFF. DNA of the CDR3: TGTGCCAGCAGTTACTCGGGCAGCGGGGAGCTGTTTTTT.

The rearrangement links TRBV7-9 to TRBJ1-2; the D is unclear. With 1 base removed from V and 7 bases from J, the gap between germline ends came to 10 bases. The CDR3 sequence is 13 residues long. The germline V gene has CDR1 SEHNR and CDR2 FQNEAQ (reference sequence). CDR3 amino acids: CASSLDSRAGYTF. The CDR3 nucleotides are TGTGCCAGCAGCTTAGACAGCCGGGCTGGCTACACCTTC.

There are many counts of this clonotype. V is TRBV4-2 and J is TRBJ2-1; TRBD1 or TRBD2 may be the D gene (5 bases each). The length of the CDR3 is 14 residues. Germline CDR1 LGHNA, CDR2 YNFKEQ. V lost 6 bases to trimming and J lost 3 bases, with 12 bases between them. The CDR3, as DNA: TGTGCCAGCAGTGAGGGGATCTTCTACAATGAGCAGTTCTTC. Amino acids: CASSEGIFYNEQFF.

This clonotype was seen at least ten times. The genes are TRBV29-1 and TRBJ2-1; D might be TRBD2 (7 bases). V gave up 7 bases and J gave up 5 bases, with 24 bases separating them. This CDR3 is 16 amino acids long. In germline, CDR1 is SQVTM, CDR2 ANQGSEA. The CDR3 region has the DNA TGCAGCGGGAGGCTACGGGGGGCCTCTTTCAACAATGAGCAGTTCTTC. Amino acids: CSGRLRGASFNNEQFF.

This rearrangement joins TRBV5-4 to TRBJ2-5, with TRBD2 matching 8 bases. Trimming removed 4 bases from V and 2 bases from J; junction bases left unmatched: 4. The CDR3 covers 14 residues. Germline CDR1 is SGHNT and CDR2 is YYREEE (reference sequence). The CDR3 spells CASSPGLAQETQYF. CDR3 bases: TGTGCCAGCAGCCCTGGACTAGCTCAAGAGACCCAGTACTTC. The full variable domain, completed using reference TRBV5-4 and TRBJ2-5, is ETGVTQSPTHLIKTRGQQVTLRCSSQSGHNTVSWYQQALGQGPQFIFQYYREEENGRGNFPPRFSGLQFPNYSSELNVNALELDDSALYLCASSPGLAQETQYFGPGTRLLVL.

This sequence joins TRBV5-6 and TRBJ1-2; TRBD1 is a possible D gene (5 bases). Germline-derived CDR1 and CDR2 are SGHDT and YYEEEE. The CDR3 is made up of 14 amino acids. The V end was cut by 1 base, the J end by 3 bases, with 10 bases between. The DNA for the CDR3 is TGTGCCAGCAGCTTGCTGCAGGGCCACTATGGCTACACCTTC. It specifies CASSLLQGHYGYTF.

Only a few counts were recorded for this clonotype. The V and J genes are TRBV6-2 or TRBV6-3 and TRBJ1-5; D may be TRBD1 (5 bases). V shed 7 bases and J shed 1 base, with 11 bases lying between them. There are 14 residues in the CDR3. Looked up from germline, CDR1 is MNHEY and CDR2 is SVGEGT. In nucleotides, the CDR3 is TGTGCCAGCACCGCAGGGCGGAGCAATCAGCCCCAGCATTTT. It specifies CASTAGRSNQPQHF.